The 23 T cell receptor beta chains reported below all come from one sample, sequenced in a study of cytomegalovirus exposure and HLA in healthy donors. The PCR used 60 Vbeta and 13 Jbeta primers. Method: immunoSEQ multiplex PCR; TCRdb's copy keeps in-frame clones and lacks some. The sample lists 140,000 or so clones; 72% were seen once. Sample: PBMCs. The receptors shown here come from a man aged 35 to 55 in good health and CMV-seronegative.

V is TRBV5-4 and J is TRBJ2-7; 11 positions match TRBD1. From germline, CDR1 is SGHNT and CDR2 YYREEE (reference sequence). The CDR3 is 14 residues long. Losses at the gene ends were 4 bases for V and 2 bases for J; bases not matched to a gene: 2. The CDR3 region is CASSPGQGAYEQYF. CDR3 coding DNA: TGTGCCAGCAGCCCGGGACAGGGGGCCTACGAGCAGTACTTC. Combining the CDR3 with reference TRBV5-4 and TRBJ2-7 gives the whole variable domain ETGVTQSPTHLIKTRGQQVTLRCSSQSGHNTVSWYQQALGQGPQFIFQYYREEENGRGNFPPRFSGLQFPNYSSELNVNALELDDSALYLCASSPGQGAYEQYFGPGTRLTVT.

J is TRBJ2-7 and V is TRBV20-1; a possible D gene is TRBD1 (5 bases). CDR1 and CDR2 (germline): DFQATT, SNEGSKA (reference sequence). The length of the CDR3 is 10 residues. The germline V and J ends were trimmed by 7 bases and 5 bases, with 9 bases remaining between them. In nucleotides, the CDR3 is TGCAGTGGGGGCAGGGACGAGCAGTACTTC. Protein product: CSGGRDEQYF.

This clone was observed a handful of times. J is TRBJ1-2 and V is TRBV6-4; no clear D. The CDR3 contains 14 residues. Germline V CDR1 and CDR2: MRHNA, SNTAGT. Trimming removed 3 bases at V and 2 bases at J, with 10 bases between. CDR3 residues: CASSEFGKNYGYTF. The DNA for the CDR3 is TGTGCCAGCAGTGAGTTTGGCAAGAACTATGGCTACACCTTC.

This rearrangement joins TRBV7-9 to TRBJ2-1; 10 nucleotides match TRBD1. The CDR3 extends over 16 amino acids. Per the germline V gene, CDR1 is SEHNR and CDR2 is FQNEAQ (reference sequence). V gave up 4 bases and J gave up 2 bases; unmatched junction bases: 5. DNA of the CDR3: TGTGCCAGCAGCTATTCCGGGACAGGGGCCTACAATGAGCAGTTCTTC. Its protein is CASSYSGTGAYNEQFF.

The chain joins TRBV6-5 to TRBJ2-1, with 9 nucleotides matching TRBD1. Germline-derived CDR1 and CDR2 are MNHEY and SVGAGI. Losses at the gene ends were 4 bases for V and 7 bases for J; bases not matched to a gene: 5. This CDR3 has 14 residues. For the CDR3, the DNA is TGTGCCAGCAGTTTAGTTGACAGGGGGAATGAGCAGTTCTTC. It translates to CASSLVDRGNEQFF.

The chain joins TRBV4-3 to TRBJ2-5, with 7 bases aligning to TRBD1. The CDR3 sequence is 15 residues long. Trimming cost V 1 base and J 5 bases; bases outside gene matches: 7. Germline loops: CDR1 LGHNA, CDR2 YSLEER. CDR3 sequence reads: CASSQGQGMGETQYF. CDR3 DNA sequence: TGCGCCAGCAGCCAAGGACAGGGAATGGGGGAGACCCAGTACTTC.

DNA of the CDR3: TGTGCCTGGACCAGGGGGGTAGGGGGCCCTCAGTTCTTC. Translated: CAWTRGVGGPQFF. This sequence joins TRBV30 and TRBJ2-1; a possible D gene is TRBD1 (7 bases). Germline CDR1 reads GTSNPN; CDR2 reads SVGIG (reference sequence). V lost 4 bases and J lost 13, with 20 bases in between. The CDR3 has 13 residues.

This clone was seen only once. Other DNA sequences in this sample translate to the same CDR3. V gene TRBV7-9 combines with J gene TRBJ2-7, with D hard to call. The germline V gene encodes CDR1 SEHNR and CDR2 FQNEAQ (reference sequence). This CDR3 contains 12 residues. V gave up 4 bases and J gave up 0 bases, with 4 bases separating them. CDR3 sequence reads: CASSSSSYEQYF. CDR3 coding DNA: TGTGCCAGCAGCTCCAGCTCCTACGAGCAGTACTTC. Filled out from reference TRBV7-9 and TRBJ2-7, the complete variable domain reads DTGVSQNPRHKITKRGQNVTFRCDPISEHNRLYWYRQTLGQGPEFLTYFQNEAQLEKSRLLSDRFSAERPKGSFSTLEIQRTEQGDSAMYLCASSSSSYEQYFGPGTRLTVT.

This clone was seen more than once but under ten times. The chain links TRBV18 to TRBJ2-1; 7 bases agree with TRBD1. Trimming at V came to 4 bases and at J to 3 bases, leaving 6 bases not matched to a gene. This CDR3 has 15 residues. CDR1 is KGHSH and CDR2 is LQKENI in the germline V gene. In nucleotides, the CDR3 is TGTGCCAGCTCACTTGAGGGGGCTTACTACAATGAGCAGTTCTTC. It specifies CASSLEGAYYNEQFF.

This chain uses TRBV6-1 with TRBJ2-2; 11 bases match TRBD1. The germline V gene has CDR1 MNHNS and CDR2 SASEGT. This CDR3 has 15 residues. V was clipped by 6 bases and J by 4 bases; unmatched bases: 4. As DNA, the CDR3 is TGTGCCAGCAGCGGGGACAGGGGGTTCACCGGGGAGCTGTTTTTT. Translated, it gives CASSGDRGFTGELFF.

Here the CDR3 DNA reads TGTGCCAGCAGGACTCCTAGCTCCTACGAGCAGTACTTC. Its protein is CASRTPSSYEQYF. The J gene is TRBJ2-7, the V gene TRBV11-2, with D hard to call. CDR3 size: 13 residues. V lost 6 bases and J 0 bases, leaving 9 bases between the germline ends. Germline CDR1 and CDR2: SGHAT and FQNNGV. The variable domain in full, completed from reference TRBV11-2 and TRBJ2-7, reads EAGVAQSPRYKIIEKRQSVAFWCNPISGHATLYWYQQILGQGPKLLIQFQNNGVVDDSQLPKDRFSAERLKGVDSTLKIQPAKLEDSAVYLCASRTPSSYEQYFGPGTRLTVT.

The chain is built from TRBV9 and TRBJ1-2; D may be TRBD1 (6 bases). V was clipped by 3 bases and J by 7 bases, with 16 bases between them. Germline CDR1 is SGDLS and CDR2 is YYNGEE. The CDR3 covers 14 residues. The CDR3, as DNA: TGTGCCAGCAGCGCCGACAGGACTCCTCGTGGCTACACCTTC. It yields the protein CASSADRTPRGYTF. Complete variable domain (other parts from reference TRBV9 and TRBJ1-2): DSGVTQTPKHLITATGQRVTLRCSPRSGDLSVYWYQQSLDQGLQFLIQYYNGEERAKGNILERFSAQQFPDLHSELNLSSLELGDSALYFCASSADRTPRGYTFGSGTRLTVV.

A note on this clone: The same CDR3 can be traced to other DNA sequences in this sample. This chain connects TRBV5-4 to TRBJ2-5, with 11 bases that match TRBD1. CDR1 is SGHNT, CDR2 YYREEE, per germline (reference sequence). The CDR3 has 13 amino acids. Germline trimming cut 4 bases from V and 5 bases from J; bases unmatched to any gene: 1. The CDR3 protein is CASSRDRGETQYF. Here the CDR3 DNA reads TGTGCCAGCAGCAGGGACAGGGGGGAGACCCAGTACTTC.

V and J are TRBV7-2 and TRBJ2-7; TRBD2 might be the D (5 bases). Trimming cost V 5 bases and J 3 bases, with 8 bases left between them. This CDR3 region has 12 residues. Germline V gene sequence: CDR1 SGHTA, CDR2 FQGNSA. The CDR3 spells CASSRRDYEQYF. The CDR3 nucleotides are TGTGCCAGCAGCCGCCGGGACTACGAGCAGTACTTC.

This chain uses TRBV9 with TRBJ2-5; 8 bases fit TRBD2. The germline V gene encodes CDR1 SGDLS and CDR2 YYNGEE. This CDR3 region has 15 residues. J gave up 5 bases and V 3 bases, and 9 bases lay outside the gene matches. The CDR3 here is CASSDDGRAEETQYF. Here the CDR3 DNA reads TGTGCCAGCAGCGATGACGGGAGGGCGGAGGAGACCCAGTACTTC.

CDR3 in DNA: TGTGCCAGCAGCTCAGCCCAGGACAGGGCAGAGACCCAGTACTTC. It translates to CASSSAQDRAETQYF. The chain links TRBV13 to TRBJ2-5; TRBD1 agrees at 8 bases. CDR3 length: 15 amino acids. V lost 4 bases to trimming and J lost 4 bases; unmatched junction nucleotides: 8. Germline V gene data show CDR1 as PRHDT and CDR2 as FYEKMQ (reference sequence).

The V call is TRBV7-2, the J call TRBJ2-2, with 10 bases fitting TRBD2. Germline CDR1 and CDR2: SGHTA and FQGNSA. The CDR3 contains 17 residues. Losses at the gene ends were 4 bases for V and 5 bases for J; bases not matched to a gene: 10. The CDR3, as DNA: TGTGCCAGCAGCTCTGGTCTAGCGGGAGATGTGACCGGGGAGCTGTTTTTT. It translates to CASSSGLAGDVTGELFF.

V usage is TRBV10-2 and J usage is TRBJ1-2; D may be TRBD1 (6 bases). V lost 6 bases and J lost 7, with 15 bases in between. CDR1 and CDR2 (germline): WSHSY, SAAADI. The CDR3 is 13 amino acids. This chain's CDR3 is CASSRDIRGGYTF. The CDR3 DNA sequence: TGCGCCAGCAGCCGGGACATTAGGGGTGGCTACACCTTC.

This clone was detected only a few times. J is TRBJ2-5 and V is TRBV4-3, with a possible D match to TRBD2 (5 bases). V was cut by 2 bases and J by 2 bases, with 12 bases left in between. CDR1 and CDR2 (germline): LGHNA, YSLEER. The CDR3 contains 15 residues. CDR3 in amino acids: CASSQSLWEQETQYF. The CDR3 DNA sequence: TGCGCCAGCAGCCAATCTCTCTGGGAGCAAGAGACCCAGTACTTC.

The rearrangement joins TRBV5-6 to TRBJ2-7, with TRBD1 identical over 8 bases. Germline V CDR1 and CDR2: SGHDT, YYEEEE. The ends lost 2 bases at V and 6 bases at J; junction bases unmatched: 10. The CDR3 sequence is 15 residues long. This chain's CDR3 is CASSLGTGGSLEQYF. CDR3 sequence (DNA): TGTGCCAGCAGCTTAGGGACAGGTGGATCCCTCGAGCAGTACTTC.

The sample holds one count of this clone. The chain couples TRBV6-5 to TRBJ1-5; 7 positions match TRBD1. The germline V gene encodes CDR1 MNHEY and CDR2 SVGAGI. This CDR3 spans 15 amino acids. With 4 bases clipped from V and 6 bases from J, the junction kept 9 bases outside the gene matches. CDR3 DNA sequence: TGTGCCAGCAGTTCCAACAGGGGTACGACTCAGCCCCAGCATTTT. Encoded protein: CASSSNRGTTQPQHF.

The chain carries TRBV19 and TRBJ1-5, with 7 bases identical to TRBD1. The ends lost 2 bases at V and 6 bases at J; junction bases unmatched: 10. The CDR3 is 16 amino acids. CDR1 is LNHDA and CDR2 is SQIVND in the germline V gene (reference sequence). The CDR3 sequence: CASSITVGQGGQPQHF. DNA for the CDR3: TGTGCCAGTAGTATAACGGTCGGCCAGGGGGGTCAGCCCCAGCATTTT. Based on the CDR3 plus reference TRBV19 and TRBJ1-5, the full variable domain is DGGITQSPKYLFRKEGQNVTLSCEQNLNHDAMYWYRQDPGQGLRLIYYSQIVNDFQKGDIAEGYSVSREKKESFPLTVTSAQKNPTAFYLCASSITVGQGGQPQHFGDGTRLSIL.

The chain couples TRBV19 to TRBJ2-7, with D maybe TRBD2 (5 bases). Between the trimmed V and J ends, which lost 5 bases and 6 bases, there was a span of 14 bases. The germline CDR1 and CDR2 sequences are LNHDA and SQIVND (reference sequence). The CDR3 runs 13 residues. The CDR3 is CASSGGLGSEQYF. The CDR3 bases are TGTGCCAGTAGTGGCGGGCTAGGGAGCGAGCAGTACTTC.